This T cell receptor (beta chain) was sequenced for a study of T cells in Graves' hyperthyroidism and ophthalmopathy (dated by TCRdb to 2018 to 2020). Background on the whole study: Peripheral blood samples were taken at initial diagnosis, before any treatment was given. In about 6 Graves' hyperthyroidism patients, the study also compared T-cell repertoires from thyroid tissue with T-cell repertoires from blood. The paper reports TCR Vbeta CDR3 sequencing of 140 or so peripheral blood samples: 43 ophthalmopathy, under 85 hyperthyroidism and around 17 progressor patients. After sampling, hyperthyroidism patients received methimazole starting at 30 mg daily, and ophthalmopathy patients received high-dose intravenous methylprednisolone. To identify TCR V-J signatures that set the groups apart, the researchers used a discovery cohort of roughly 100 patients, made up of 40 to 45 with Graves' ophthalmopathy and about 60 with stable Graves' hyperthyroidism. The roughly 94 discovery patients were randomly split 7:3 into training and test sets. An independent validation cohort of about 20 hyperthyroidism patients and approximately 16 patients who later progressed to ophthalmopathy tested prospective prediction of ophthalmopathy. The research as a whole found: A model built on a 13 V-J signature distinguished ophthalmopathy from stable hyperthyroidism, reaching 85% to 90% sensitivity and approximately 83% specificity in cross-validation and 80%/75% in testing. During validation, the model predicted progression to ophthalmopathy a median of approximately 6 months ahead of onset, with almost 71% sensitivity and 72% to 85% specificity. Blood samples also contained most of the expanded thyroid clonotypes (frequency above 0.001), which suggests that blood repertoires may reflect thyroid immune responses. No statistical method was used to set the sample size in advance, and investigators knew the group allocation.

This clonotype was counted ten times or more. Its antigen target is currently unknown. No clone much larger than this one lies a single base away; base qualities are absent. Amplification of TCR beta CDR3 regions was carried out from RNA transcripts. The TCR CDR3 was subjected to a first round of RT-PCR using the HTBI primer set and the Qiagen OneStep RT-PCR kit. Libraries were constructed in a second round of multiplex PCR, after which size selection and purification were performed. Paired-end sequencing of the libraries was performed with 100 bp reads on an Illumina HiSeq2000. Under the source paper's analysis protocol: Raw data were processed with SOAPnuke, discarding reads with adapters, uncalled bases, mean Phred below 15, or no exact constant-primer or identifier match. COPE v1.2.5 was used to merge the high-quality paired reads, and each unique nucleotide sequence was defined as a clonotype. Clonotypes were aligned to IMGT TRBV, TRBD and TRBJ reference segments using MiTCR v1.1. Only V-J combinations with frequency above 0.0001, covering about 99% of repertoires, were analysed. The TCS score was defined as F50 (clonal expansion) divided by E x V (chaos), with BLOSUM62-based TCRdist calculated between CDR3 peptides within each V-J. Welch's t-statistics and random forest reduced 500 to 550 V-J features to some 14, which were used in a naive Bayes classifier (R e1071). The public sequencing data were trimmed at Q25 with fastp and processed into clonotypes with MiXCR by TCRdb, which kept only in-frame beta chains. CDR3 protein sequences are deduplicated, and each keeps its most common genes and DNA. These V and J calls derive from TCRdb rather than the authors' analysis. For this sample there are about 640,000 distinct CDR3 sequences; around 15% appear just once. The top ten hold roughly an eighth of the sample.

V was cut back by 3 bases and J by 10 bases, leaving a gap of 13 bases between them. The CDR3, from cysteine to phenylalanine, totals 13 residues. CDR3 DNA is the only sequence kept; it has 39 bases, read in frame from the first base. In the ophthalmopathy patients, disease was moderately to severely active, with a Clinical Activity Score of 3 or more, a NOSPECS grade of 4 or more, and a duration of less than 3 months. Exclusion was applied to patients with uncontrolled infections, other autoimmune diseases, pregnancy or lactation. Diagnoses relied on clinical symptoms, serum thyroxine and TRAb, thyroid ultrasound and orbital computed tomography. PBMCs were separated from 8 to 10 ml of fresh peripheral blood using Ficoll-Paque density gradient centrifugation. Trizol reagent was used to extract total RNA, and RNA quality was then checked on an Agilent 2100 Bioanalyzer.

This sequence uses TRBV12-3 or TRBV12-4 and TRBJ2-1; 6 matching bases give a weak D call of TRBD2. The sample taken for sequencing was blood. The TCR sequence derives from a woman in her 50s with Graves' ophthalmopathy. The bases are TGTGCCAGCAGTTTGTCGGGGGTACGGGAGCAGTTCTTC. Its translation is CASSLSGVREQFF.